This T cell receptor (beta chain) was found in a study of beta chain features in type 1 diabetes. CDR3 length: 13 amino acids. Germline V gene lookup returns CDR1 GTSNPN and CDR2 SVGIG (reference sequence). V was trimmed by 8 bases and J by 0 bases, leaving 11 bases between them. Expressed TCRB transcripts were sequenced because the entire RNA isolate underwent reverse transcription. Clones were sequenced by immunoSEQ multiplex PCR, and TCRdb holds only the in-frame ones, with some missing. The repertoire holds around 300,000 clones, with 12% to 15% as singletons. This clone has a single count. Sequencing was done on a sample of central memory CD4+ T cells from blood. The sequence was collected from a young man in good health. This chain uses TRBV30 with TRBJ1-5; D is unresolved. Here the CDR3 DNA reads TGTGCCAGAGACGGTTATAGCAATCAGCCCCAGCATTTT. This codes for CARDGYSNQPQHF.